This is a list of T cell receptor beta chains from one sample in a study of shared clonotypes between healthy human individuals. Here immunoSEQ multiplex PCR was the method, and the copy in TCRdb shows in-frame clones only, minus some. The sample includes around 580,000 clones, 98% of them seen just once. The sample comprised naive CD8+ T cells sorted from blood. The receptors were sampled from a man younger than 45 in good health. CDR3s include the opening cysteine and the closing phenylalanine or tryptophan. D genes are given only for firm matches. Only some rows state a clone size, as once, few, many or a class for expanded clones.

D gene	V gene	clone size	J gene	CDR3 DNA	CDR3 protein
NA	TRBV7-6	NA	TRBJ2-5	TGTGCCAGCAGCTTTTGGGCCCCCGGGTACCTTAAAGAGACCCAGTACTTC	CASSFWAPGYLKETQYF
NA	TRBV6-1	NA	TRBJ2-1	TGTGCCAGCAGTGATGACACGAGGGATGGGACCTACAATGAGCAGTTCTTC	CASSDDTRDGTYNEQFF
TRBD2	TRBV15	NA	TRBJ2-5	TGTGCCACCAGCGAAGGACTAGCGGTCCAAGAGACCCAGTACTTC	CATSEGLAVQETQYF
NA	TRBV10-3	once	TRBJ2-3	TGTGCCATTCGCGCCGTAGATACGCAGTATTTT	CAIRAVDTQYF
NA	TRBV4-2	NA	TRBJ2-7	TGTGCCAGCAGCCATGAACAGGGACCCTACGAGCAGTACTTC	CASSHEQGPYEQYF
NA	TRBV27	NA	TRBJ1-4	TGTGCCAGCGGAACAGGGCAAAATGAAAAACTGTTTTTT	CASGTGQNEKLFF
TRBD1	TRBV19	NA	TRBJ1-2	TGTGCCAGTAGTACTCGGACAGGGGGCGGCATGGGCTACACCTTC	CASSTRTGGGMGYTF
NA	TRBV29-1	NA	TRBJ2-2	TGCAGCGCCCGTGGGGGGGCGCACACCGGGGAGCTGTTTTTT	CSARGGAHTGELFF
TRBD1	TRBV7-9	NA	TRBJ2-7	TGTGCCAGCAGCTTAAGCGACAGGGTTCCCTACGAGCAGTACTTC	CASSLSDRVPYEQYF
TRBD1	TRBV2	NA	TRBJ2-5	TGTGCCAGCAGTGAAATCGGGACAGGGGTGGAGACCCAGTACTTC	CASSEIGTGVETQYF
TRBD2	TRBV7-2	NA	TRBJ2-1	TGTGCCAGCAGCTTAGCCGCGGGAGAGCTGCGGGGTGAGCAGTTCTTC	CASSLAAGELRGEQFF
NA	TRBV5-6	NA	TRBJ2-1	TGTGCCAGCAGCTTGTTTGCGGACTCCTACAATGAGCAGTTCTTC	CASSLFADSYNEQFF
NA	TRBV15	NA	TRBJ2-4	TGTGCCACCCGGGCCGGAGCCAAAAACATTCAGTACTTC	CATRAGAKNIQYF
NA	TRBV4-1	NA	TRBJ2-7	TGCGCCAGCAGCCAAGAAAGATCGGCCCCACTGGGAGAGCAGTACTTC	CASSQERSAPLGEQYF
NA	TRBV29-1	NA	TRBJ2-7	TGCAGCGTTGAGGGGGAGAGCTCCTACGAGCAGTACTTC	CSVEGESSYEQYF
TRBD2	TRBV7-2	NA	TRBJ2-1	TGTGCCAGCAGCTTAGAGGGGACTAGCGTTTACAATGAGCAGTTCTTC	CASSLEGTSVYNEQFF
NA	TRBV18	NA	TRBJ2-6	TGTGCCAGCTCAGCCGGGACGCCTCCCTCTGGGGCCAACGTCCTGACTTTC	CASSAGTPPSGANVLTF
TRBD1	TRBV29-1	once	TRBJ2-7	TGCAGCGTTTTCGGACAGGGGGACTACGAGCAGTACTTC	CSVFGQGDYEQYF
NA	TRBV18	NA	TRBJ1-3	TGTGCCAGCTCACCACCGCCCAGTAATTCTGGAAACACCATATATTTT	CASSPPPSNSGNTIYF
NA	TRBV14	NA	TRBJ1-1	TGTGCCAGCAGCCAAGAAGGGGGGCCCCAGACTTTCTTT	CASSQEGGPQTFF